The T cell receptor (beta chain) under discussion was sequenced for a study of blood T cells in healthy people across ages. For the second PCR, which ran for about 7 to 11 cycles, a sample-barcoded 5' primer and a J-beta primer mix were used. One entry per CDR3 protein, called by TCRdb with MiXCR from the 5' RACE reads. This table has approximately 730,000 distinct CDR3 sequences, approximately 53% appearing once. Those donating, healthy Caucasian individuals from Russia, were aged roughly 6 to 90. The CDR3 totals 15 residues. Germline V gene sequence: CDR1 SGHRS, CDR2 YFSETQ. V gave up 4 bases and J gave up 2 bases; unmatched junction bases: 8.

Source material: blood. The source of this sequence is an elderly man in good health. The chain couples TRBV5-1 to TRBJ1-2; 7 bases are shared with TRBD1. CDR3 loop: CASSPGQTPNYGYTF. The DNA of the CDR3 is TGCGCCAGCAGCCCGGGACAGACCCCAAACTATGGCTACACCTTC.